The rows below give T cell receptor beta chains drawn from one sample of a study of T cells in Graves' hyperthyroidism and ophthalmopathy. TCRdb passed the multiplex PCR reads through MiXCR, listing each CDR3 protein once. The data contain about 420,000 distinct CDR3 sequences, about a sixth of them singletons. The sample consisted of blood. These receptors came from a woman under 30 with Graves' hyperthyroidism. CDR3s include the opening cysteine and the closing phenylalanine or tryptophan. D genes are given only for firm matches. Not every row has a clone size; where given, it reads once, few, many or a size class.

-	many	TRBV18	TRBJ1-1	CASSREGVPGQRAFF	TGTGCCAGCTCACGGGAGGGGGTTCCTGGTCAGCGGGCTTTCTTT
TRBD2	many	TRBV20-1	TRBJ2-1	CSAALSLAGPSYNEQFF	TGCAGTGCAGCATTAAGCCTAGCGGGACCGTCCTACAATGAGCAGTTCTTC
TRBD2	-	TRBV6-1	TRBJ2-3	CASSELAGAPDTQYF	TGTGCCAGCAGTGAACTAGCGGGAGCCCCAGATACGCAGTATTTT
-	many	TRBV5-1	TRBJ2-3	CASSFQGRYTDTQYF	TGCGCCAGCAGCTTCCAGGGGCGATACACAGATACGCAGTATTTT
TRBD1	many	TRBV6-1	TRBJ1-3	CASSYGTVGNTIYF	TGTGCCAGCAGTTATGGGACAGTTGGAAACACCATATATTTT
-	-	TRBV5-1	TRBJ2-4	CASSLDPRVAAKNIQYF	TGCGCCAGCAGCTTGGATCCCAGAGTAGCAGCCAAAAACATTCAGTACTTC
-	-	TRBV12-3/TRBV12-4	TRBJ1-4	CASSFVAGELTNEKLFF	TGTGCCAGCAGTTTCGTCGCCGGGGAGCTAACTAATGAAAAACTGTTTTTT
-	-	TRBV19	TRBJ1-5	CASSTIMVSAENQPQHF	TGTGCCAGTAGTACGATTATGGTTTCTGCCGAAAATCAGCCCCAGCATTTT
TRBD1	-	TRBV20-1	TRBJ1-5	CSAHLGSGGRGNQPQHF	TGCAGTGCCCACTTGGGGTCAGGGGGCCGTGGCAATCAGCCCCAGCATTTT
-	few	TRBV2	TRBJ1-2	CASSEEAGTYGYTF	TGTGCCAGCAGTGAAGAGGCGGGGACCTATGGCTACACCTTC
TRBD2	many	TRBV20-1	TRBJ2-5	CSARERDYKETQYF	TGCAGTGCTAGAGAAAGGGACTATAAAGAGACCCAGTACTTC
TRBD1	few	TRBV6-1	TRBJ2-7	CASSEWGTGVYEQYF	TGTGCCAGCAGTGAATGGGGGACAGGGGTCTACGAGCAGTACTTC
-	-	TRBV5-5	TRBJ1-1	CASSVDLGGEAFF	TGTGCCAGCAGCGTGGACCTAGGGGGTGAAGCTTTCTTT
TRBD2	few	TRBV10-2	TRBJ2-3	CASRRSGVTDTQYF	TGCGCCAGCAGACGGAGCGGGGTAACAGATACGCAGTATTTT
-	-	TRBV20-1	TRBJ1-3	CSASQGNGNTIYF	TGCAGTGCTAGTCAGGGGAACGGAAACACCATATATTTT
-	-	TRBV12-3/TRBV12-4	TRBJ1-6	CASSFVFSPLHF	TGTGCCAGCAGTTTCGTATTTTCACCCCTCCACTTT
TRBD1	few	TRBV7-8	TRBJ1-6	CASSLASGTGSSPLHF	TGTGCCAGCAGCTTAGCCTCCGGGACAGGGAGTTCACCCCTCCACTTT
TRBD2	many	TRBV11-2	TRBJ2-7	CASSLVGLAGGYEQYF	TGTGCCAGCAGCTTAGTGGGACTAGCGGGAGGCTACGAGCAGTACTTC
TRBD2	many	TRBV5-1	TRBJ2-1	CASSRRAGLAGGAVDEQFF	TGCGCCAGCAGCCGCCGCGCGGGACTAGCGGGAGGGGCCGTGGATGAGCAGTTCTTC
-	many	TRBV20-1	TRBJ2-1	CSARVSQDYNEQFF	TGCAGTGCTAGAGTTTCACAGGACTATAATGAGCAGTTCTTC
-	many	TRBV20-1	TRBJ1-4	CSARLIRRATNEKLFF	TGCAGTGCTAGATTAATAAGACGAGCGACTAATGAAAAACTGTTTTTT
TRBD1	-	TRBV7-9	TRBJ1-4	CASSLGDRDHEKLFF	TGTGCCAGCAGCTTAGGAGACAGGGATCATGAAAAACTGTTTTTT